This T cell receptor beta chain was documented in a study of CD8+CD57+ T cells in acquired aplastic anemia. Study-level background: Across the sorted CD4+ and CD8+ cells, DNA amounts averaged roughly 3 ug.

Using genomic DNA as the template, TCR beta VDJ and CDR3 profiling was carried out. TCRdb ran MiXCR on the reads and lists one entry per CDR3 protein. The sample has some 290,000 distinct CDR3 sequences; approximately 55% are singletons. The V end lost 6 bases, the J end lost 6 bases, and 15 bases lay between the germline ends. The germline V gene encodes CDR1 SEHNR and CDR2 FQNEAQ (reference sequence). CDR3 length equals 13 residues. Study findings and constraints: CD8+ Simpson's diversity did not differ significantly between patients and controls. There were around 28 CD8+ CDR3 sequences that occurred in both patients and controls.

As to this clonotype: Antigen specificity is unknown.

The sequencing input was sorted CD4+, CD8+, or CD8+CD57+ T cells (not recorded which) from PBMCs. The gene calls are TRBV7-9 and TRBJ2-7; D is undetermined. The clonotype originates from a human donor with severe aplastic anemia or a healthy control (not recorded which). The CDR3 sequence: CASSLDGPSEQYF. The CDR3 bases are TGTGCCAGCAGTTTGGACGGGCCCTCCGAGCAGTACTTC.